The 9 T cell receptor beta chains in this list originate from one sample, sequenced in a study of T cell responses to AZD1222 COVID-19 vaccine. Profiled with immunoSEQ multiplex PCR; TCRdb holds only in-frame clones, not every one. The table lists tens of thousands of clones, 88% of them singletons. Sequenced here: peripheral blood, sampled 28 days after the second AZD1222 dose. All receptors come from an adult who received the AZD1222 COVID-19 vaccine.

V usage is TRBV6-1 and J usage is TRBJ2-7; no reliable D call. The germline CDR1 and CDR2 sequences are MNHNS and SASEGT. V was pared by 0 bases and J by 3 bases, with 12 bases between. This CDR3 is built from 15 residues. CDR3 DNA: TGTGCCAGCAGTGAAGCCCTGGGCCCAATCTACGAGCAGTACTTC. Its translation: CASSEALGPIYEQYF.

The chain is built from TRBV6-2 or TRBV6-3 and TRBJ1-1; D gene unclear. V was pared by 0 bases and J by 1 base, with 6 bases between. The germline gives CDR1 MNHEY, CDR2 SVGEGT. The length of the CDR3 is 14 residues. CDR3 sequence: CASSYSNRNTEAFF. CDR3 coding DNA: TGTGCCAGCAGTTACTCAAACAGGAACACTGAAGCTTTCTTT.

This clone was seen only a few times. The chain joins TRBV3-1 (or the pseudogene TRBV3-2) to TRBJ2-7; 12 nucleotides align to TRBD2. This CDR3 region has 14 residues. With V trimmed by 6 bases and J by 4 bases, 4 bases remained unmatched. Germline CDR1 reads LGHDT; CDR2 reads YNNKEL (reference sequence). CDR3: CASRPTSGGYEQYF. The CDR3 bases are TGTGCCAGCAGACCTACTAGCGGGGGGTACGAGCAGTACTTC.

The CDR3 loop is CASGLGQGTGEQYF. The DNA for the CDR3 is TGTGCTAGTGGTTTGGGACAGGGGACGGGAGAGCAGTACTTC. The chain couples TRBV12-5 to TRBJ2-7; 8 bases map to TRBD1. Per the germline V gene, CDR1 is LGHNT and CDR2 is FRNRAP. V lost 1 base and J lost 7; bases outside the gene matches: 6. The CDR3 extends over 14 amino acids. The full variable domain, in which reference TRBV12-5 and TRBJ2-7 provide the parts outside the CDR3, is DARVTQTPRHKVTEMGQEVTMRCQPILGHNTVFWYRQTMMQGLELLAYFRNRAPLDDSGMPKDRFSAEMPDATLATLKIQPSEPRDSAVYFCASGLGQGTGEQYFGPGTRLTVT.

The CDR3 DNA follows: TGTGCCAGCAGTCAGATGAGCCAAACGATAGTTGGGGCCAACGTCCTGACTTTC. Its translation: CASSQMSQTIVGANVLTF. V gene TRBV7-8 combines with J gene TRBJ2-6; D gene uncertain. V dropped 6 bases and J dropped 3 bases, with 21 bases sitting between them. The germline gives CDR1 SGHVS, CDR2 FQNEAQ. The CDR3 runs to 18 residues.

The CDR3 DNA follows: TGTGCCAGCAGCCAGGGGGGGGCCAGCAATCAGCCCCAGCATTTT. Protein: CASSQGGASNQPQHF. The gene calls are TRBV9 and TRBJ1-5; 7 bases match TRBD1. This CDR3 has 15 residues. V lost 4 bases to trimming and J lost 1 base; unmatched junction nucleotides: 5. Germline V gene data show CDR1 as SGDLS and CDR2 as YYNGEE.

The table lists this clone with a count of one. In nucleotides, the CDR3 is TGTGCCAGCAGCGTAGATAGCGGCAACCGAGGAGAGACCCAGTACTTC. Protein product: CASSVDSGNRGETQYF. The V and J genes are TRBV9 and TRBJ2-5; tentative D call: TRBD2 (6 bases). The CDR3 runs to 16 residues. Trimming left V 0 bases short and J 4 bases short, with 16 bases between. Per germline, CDR1 SGDLS and CDR2 YYNGEE.

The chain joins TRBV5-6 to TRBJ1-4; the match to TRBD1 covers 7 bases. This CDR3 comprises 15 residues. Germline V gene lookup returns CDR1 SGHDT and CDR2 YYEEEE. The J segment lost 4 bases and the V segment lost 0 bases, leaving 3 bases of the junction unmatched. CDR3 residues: CASSLGRQGNEKLFF. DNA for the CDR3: TGTGCCAGCAGCTTGGGCCGACAGGGTAATGAAAAACTGTTTTTT.

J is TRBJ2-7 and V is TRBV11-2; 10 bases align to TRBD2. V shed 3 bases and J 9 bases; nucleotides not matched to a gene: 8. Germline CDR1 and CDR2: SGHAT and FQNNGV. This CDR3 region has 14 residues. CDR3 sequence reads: CASSFGTSGETQYF. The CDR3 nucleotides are TGTGCCAGCAGCTTCGGAACTAGCGGGGAAACGCAGTACTTC.